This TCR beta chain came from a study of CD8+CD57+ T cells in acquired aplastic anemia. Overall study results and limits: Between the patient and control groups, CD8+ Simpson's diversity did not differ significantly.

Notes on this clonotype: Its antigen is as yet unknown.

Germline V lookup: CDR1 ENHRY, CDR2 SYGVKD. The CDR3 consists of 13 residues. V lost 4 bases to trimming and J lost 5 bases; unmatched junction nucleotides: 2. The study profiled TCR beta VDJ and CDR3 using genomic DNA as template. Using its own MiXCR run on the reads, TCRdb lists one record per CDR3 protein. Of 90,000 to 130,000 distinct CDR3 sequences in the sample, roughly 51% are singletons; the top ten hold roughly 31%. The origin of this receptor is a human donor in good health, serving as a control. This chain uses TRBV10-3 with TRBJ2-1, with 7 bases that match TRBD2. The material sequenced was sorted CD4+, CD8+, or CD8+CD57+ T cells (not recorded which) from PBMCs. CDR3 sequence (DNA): TGTGCCATCAGTGTCGGGAGGAACAATGAGCAGTTCTTC. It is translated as CAISVGRNNEQFF.